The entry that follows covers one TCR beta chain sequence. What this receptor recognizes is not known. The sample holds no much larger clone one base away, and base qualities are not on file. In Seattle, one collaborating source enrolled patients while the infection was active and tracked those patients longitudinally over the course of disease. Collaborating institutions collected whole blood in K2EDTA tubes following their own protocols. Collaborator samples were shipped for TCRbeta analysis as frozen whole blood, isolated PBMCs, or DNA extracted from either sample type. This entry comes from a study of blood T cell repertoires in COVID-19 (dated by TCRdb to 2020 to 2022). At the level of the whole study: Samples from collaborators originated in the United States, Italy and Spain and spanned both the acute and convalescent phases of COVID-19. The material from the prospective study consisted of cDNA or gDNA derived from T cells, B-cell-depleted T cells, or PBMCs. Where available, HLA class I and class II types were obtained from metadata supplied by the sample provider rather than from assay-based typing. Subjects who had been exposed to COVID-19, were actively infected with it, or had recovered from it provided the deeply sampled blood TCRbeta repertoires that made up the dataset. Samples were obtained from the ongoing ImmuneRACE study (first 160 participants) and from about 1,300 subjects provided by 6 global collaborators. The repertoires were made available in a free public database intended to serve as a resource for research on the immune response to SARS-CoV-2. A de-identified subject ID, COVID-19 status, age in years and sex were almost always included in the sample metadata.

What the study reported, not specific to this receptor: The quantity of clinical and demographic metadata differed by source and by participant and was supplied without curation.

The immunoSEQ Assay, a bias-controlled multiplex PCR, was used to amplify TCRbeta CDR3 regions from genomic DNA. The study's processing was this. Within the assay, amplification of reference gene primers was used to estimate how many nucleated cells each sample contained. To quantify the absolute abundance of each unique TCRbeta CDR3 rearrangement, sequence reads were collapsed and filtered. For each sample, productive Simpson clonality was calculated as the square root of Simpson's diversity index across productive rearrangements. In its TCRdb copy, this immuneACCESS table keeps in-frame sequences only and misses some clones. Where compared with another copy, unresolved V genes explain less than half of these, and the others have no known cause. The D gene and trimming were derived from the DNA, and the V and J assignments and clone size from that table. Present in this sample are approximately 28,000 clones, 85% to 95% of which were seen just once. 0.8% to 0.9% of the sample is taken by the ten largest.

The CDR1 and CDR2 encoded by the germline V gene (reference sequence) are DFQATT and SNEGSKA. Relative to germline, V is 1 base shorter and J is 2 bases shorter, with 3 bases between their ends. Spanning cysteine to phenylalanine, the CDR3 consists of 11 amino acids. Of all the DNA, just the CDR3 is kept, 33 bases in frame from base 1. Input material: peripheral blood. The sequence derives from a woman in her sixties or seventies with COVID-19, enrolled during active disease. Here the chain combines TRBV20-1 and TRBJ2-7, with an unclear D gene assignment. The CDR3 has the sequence CSARGPYEQYF. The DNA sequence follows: TGCAGTGCTAGAGGGCCCTACGAGCAGTACTTC.